This entry features one T cell receptor (beta chain) sequence. The record originates from a study of blood T cell repertoires in COVID-19. Overall study context: In each case, the material was cDNA or gDNA derived from T cells, B-cell-depleted T cells, or PBMCs.

Authors' data handling: Quantification of nucleated cells was approximated via reference gene primer amplification. Using immunoSEQ multiplex PCR, the repertoire was profiled, and TCRdb retains in-frame clones only, with some absent. The DNA was the basis for D and trimming; V, J and clone size are from that table. The sample includes about 190,000 clones, 80% of them seen just once. V shed 4 bases and J 8 bases; nucleotides not matched to a gene: 10. Germline V gene lookup returns CDR1 MNHEY and CDR2 SVGAGI. The CDR3 contains 15 residues. Sequencing input: peripheral blood. The chain employs TRBV6-5 and TRBJ1-4, with TRBD1 identical over 7 bases. The receptor was derived from a man between 60 and 75 years old with acute or convalescent COVID-19. The CDR3 DNA follows: TGTGCCAGCAGTTTACAACAGGGGACTTTGGAAAAACTGTTTTTT. This sequence encodes CASSLQQGTLEKLFF.